These 17 T cell receptor beta chains share one sample of origin, sequenced in a study of blood T cell repertoires in COVID-19. Measured with immunoSEQ multiplex PCR; TCRdb has only the in-frame clones, and not every one. The sample includes hundreds of thousands of clones, approximately 86% seen only once; the top ten take just over 2.5%. Sequenced: PBMCs or T cells enriched from blood (not recorded which). The receptor source for this set is a woman in her twenties or thirties with acute COVID-19.

The genes are TRBV5-1 and TRBJ2-7; D possibly corresponds to TRBD2 (5 bases). The germline CDR1 and CDR2 sequences are SGHRS and YFSETQ. Trimming cost V 2 bases and J 5 bases, with 14 bases left between them. The CDR3 covers 14 residues. This chain's CDR3 is CASSLRGGVDEQYF. The CDR3, as DNA: TGCGCCAGCAGCTTACGGGGTGGGGTGGACGAGCAGTACTTC.

The chain uses TRBV5-6 and TRBJ1-1, with a tentative D call TRBD1 (6 bases). The CDR3 has 16 amino acids. Germline assignment: CDR1 SGHDT and CDR2 YYEEEE. Trimming left V 4 bases short and J 6 bases short, with 22 bases between. The CDR3 nucleotides are TGTGCCAGCAGCCAGGATACAGGGAACGGGTGGGCTGAAGCTTTCTTT. It encodes CASSQDTGNGWAEAFF. The entire variable domain, with the rest obtained from reference TRBV5-6 and TRBJ1-1, is as follows: DAGVTQSPTHLIKTRGQQVTLRCSPKSGHDTVSWYQQALGQGPQFIFQYYEEEERQRGNFPDRFSGHQFPNYSSELNVNALLLGDSALYLCASSQDTGNGWAEAFFGQGTRLTVV.

This rearrangement joins TRBV27 to TRBJ1-5, with D unresolved. CDR1 and CDR2 (germline): MNHEY, SMNVEV (reference sequence). CDR3 size: 13 residues. Trimming cost V 4 bases and J 7 bases, with 11 bases left between them. The DNA of the CDR3 is TGTGCCAGCAGTTGGTCGACGGGGCAGCCCCAGCATTTT. This codes for CASSWSTGQPQHF.

The V call is TRBV7-8, the J call TRBJ2-1; 14 bases line up with TRBD2. In germline, CDR1 is SGHVS, CDR2 FQNEAQ. V was clipped by 5 bases and J by 7 bases; unmatched bases: 10. The CDR3 totals 17 residues. CDR3 DNA: TGTGCCAGCAGCACCCTCACGACTAGCGGGGGGGGAAATGAGCAGTTCTTC. Protein sequence: CASSTLTTSGGGNEQFF.

The chain has TRBV7-9 and TRBJ1-2, with 7 bases identical to TRBD1. Germline CDR1 is SEHNR and CDR2 is FQNEAQ (reference sequence). V was clipped by 3 bases and J by 8 bases; unmatched bases: 12. The CDR3 totals 15 residues. The CDR3 loop is CASSFHDREDGGYTF. CDR3 sequence (DNA): TGTGCCAGCAGCTTTCACGACAGGGAGGACGGCGGCTACACCTTC. Based on the CDR3 plus reference TRBV7-9 and TRBJ1-2, the full variable domain is DTGVSQNPRHKITKRGQNVTFRCDPISEHNRLYWYRQTLGQGPEFLTYFQNEAQLEKSRLLSDRFSAERPKGSFSTLEIQRTEQGDSAMYLCASSFHDREDGGYTFGSGTRLTVV.

The V call is TRBV6-5, the J call TRBJ1-4, with 8 positions matching TRBD1. CDR1 is MNHEY, CDR2 SVGAGI, per germline. V was clipped by 2 bases and J by 3 bases; unmatched bases: 5. This CDR3 is built from 16 residues. CDR3 bases: TGTGCCAGCAGTTACGGGACAGGACTGCCTAATGAAAAACTGTTTTTT. This translates into CASSYGTGLPNEKLFF.

The chain joins TRBV5-1 to TRBJ2-5; unclear D gene. Germline V gene lookup returns CDR1 SGHRS and CDR2 YFSETQ. The V end was cut by 0 bases, the J end by 5 bases, with 17 bases between. This CDR3 is built from 16 residues. CDR3 sequence reads: CASSLDPVSTRETQYF. In nucleotides, the CDR3 is TGCGCCAGCAGCTTGGATCCCGTTTCTACCCGGGAGACCCAGTACTTC. The full variable domain, its missing parts supplied by reference TRBV5-1 and TRBJ2-5, is KAGVTQTPRYLIKTRGQQVTLSCSPISGHRSVSWYQQTPGQGLQFLFEYFSETQRNKGNFPGRFSGRQFSNSRSEMNVSTLELGDSALYLCASSLDPVSTRETQYFGPGTRLLVL.

The V and J genes are TRBV11-2 and TRBJ2-5; D uncertain. Germline CDR1 and CDR2: SGHAT and FQNNGV. This CDR3 region has 13 residues. The V end lost 3 bases, the J end lost 6 bases, and 11 bases lay between the germline ends. CDR3: CASSLASTQTQYF. The CDR3, as DNA: TGTGCCAGCAGCTTGGCTAGTACCCAGACCCAGTACTTC.

The V call is TRBV5-1, the J call TRBJ2-1, with D unresolved. This CDR3 comprises 14 residues. Trimming shortened V by 5 bases and J by 2 bases, and 11 bases separated the two germline ends. CDR1 is SGHRS and CDR2 is YFSETQ in the germline V gene. The CDR3 DNA follows: TGCGCCAGCAGTTCCCAGGTCACCTACAATGAGCAGTTCTTC. This encodes CASSSQVTYNEQFF.

CDR3 sequence reads: CASSPGTGDGYTF. CDR3 coding DNA: TGTGCCAGTAGTCCCGGGACAGGGGATGGCTACACCTTC. The chain recombines TRBV19 with TRBJ1-2; the match to TRBD1 covers 10 bases. The germline V gene encodes CDR1 LNHDA and CDR2 SQIVND (reference sequence). The CDR3 contains 13 residues. V dropped 5 bases and J dropped 6; count of bases not matched to a gene: 3.

As DNA, the CDR3 is TGTGCCAGTAACGAAGGCGGAGGCTACACCTTC. Protein sequence: CASNEGGGYTF. The chain links TRBV19 to TRBJ1-2, with D hard to call. Germline V CDR1 and CDR2: LNHDA, SQIVND (reference sequence). This CDR3 region has 11 residues. Between the trimmed V and J ends, which lost 7 bases and 8 bases, there was a span of 11 bases.

The gene calls are TRBV9 and TRBJ1-2, with TRBD1 as a possible D gene (6 bases). Trimming shortened V by 3 bases and J by 6 bases, and 18 bases separated the two germline ends. The CDR3 runs 15 residues. Germline V gene sequence: CDR1 SGDLS, CDR2 YYNGEE. The CDR3 DNA sequence: TGTGCCAGCAGCGGGAGGACAGATCATACACATGGCTACACCTTC. It yields the protein CASSGRTDHTHGYTF.

The V call is TRBV11-2, the J call TRBJ1-1, with D maybe TRBD1 (5 bases). The germline V and J ends were trimmed by 1 base and 1 base, with 13 bases remaining between them. Germline V gene lookup returns CDR1 SGHAT and CDR2 FQNNGV. The CDR3 has 16 amino acids. The CDR3 reads CASSLGTRQKNTEAFF. DNA of the CDR3: TGTGCCAGCAGCTTAGGTACGAGACAGAAGAACACTGAAGCTTTCTTT.

The genes are TRBV7-9 and TRBJ2-5; TRBD2 is a possible D gene (5 bases). Trimming left V 1 base short and J 7 bases short, with 13 bases between. Germline V gene data show CDR1 as SEHNR and CDR2 as FQNEAQ (reference sequence). This CDR3 contains 14 residues. Here the CDR3 reads CASSLGISEGTQYF. The CDR3 DNA is TGTGCCAGCAGCTTAGGCATTAGCGAAGGGACCCAGTACTTC.

The gene calls are TRBV4-2 and TRBJ2-5; 10 bases map to TRBD2. The germline V gene has CDR1 LGHNA and CDR2 YNFKEQ. Trimming removed 0 bases from V and 3 bases from J; junction bases left unmatched: 13. The CDR3 runs to 19 residues. The CDR3 nucleotides are TGTGCCAGCAGCCAAGAGATCCTTACCGAGCGGGGGGGCGAAGAGACCCAGTACTTC. This encodes CASSQEILTERGGEETQYF.

The rearrangement joins TRBV5-4 to TRBJ2-5; weak D call: TRBD2 (5 bases). This CDR3 comprises 14 residues. Germline CDR1 and CDR2: SGHNT and YYREEE (reference sequence). Deletions cut 2 bases from V and 5 bases from J, with 13 bases between. The CDR3 sequence is CASSLGGVEETQYF. The CDR3 nucleotides are TGTGCCAGCAGCTTAGGAGGCGTAGAGGAGACCCAGTACTTC.

This clone was seen just once. The rearrangement uses TRBV2 and TRBJ1-2; 8 bases map to TRBD1. This CDR3 has 14 residues. V was pared by 6 bases and J by 6 bases, with 9 bases of the junction left unmatched. Germline V CDR1 and CDR2: SNHLY, FYNNEI. The CDR3 nucleotides are TGTGCCAGCAGAGCGACAGGGGAGGTCAATGGCTACACCTTC. It codes for CASRATGEVNGYTF.